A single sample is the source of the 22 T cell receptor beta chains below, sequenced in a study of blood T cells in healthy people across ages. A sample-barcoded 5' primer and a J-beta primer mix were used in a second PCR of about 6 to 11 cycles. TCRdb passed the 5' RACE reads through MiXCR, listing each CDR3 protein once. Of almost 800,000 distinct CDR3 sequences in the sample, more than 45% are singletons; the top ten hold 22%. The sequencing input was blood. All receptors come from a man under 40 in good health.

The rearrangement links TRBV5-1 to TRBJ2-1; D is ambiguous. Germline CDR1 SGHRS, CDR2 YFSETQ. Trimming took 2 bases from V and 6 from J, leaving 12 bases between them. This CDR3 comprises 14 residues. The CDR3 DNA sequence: TGCGCCAGCAGCTTTCTTGGAACCGCCAATGAGCAGTTCTTC. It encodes CASSFLGTANEQFF.

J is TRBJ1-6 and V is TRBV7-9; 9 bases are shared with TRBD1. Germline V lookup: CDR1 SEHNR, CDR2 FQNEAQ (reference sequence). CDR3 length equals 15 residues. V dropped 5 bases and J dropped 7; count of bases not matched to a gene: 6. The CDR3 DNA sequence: TGTGCCAGCAGCGCAGCGGACAGGGGAAATTCACCCCTCCACTTT. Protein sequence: CASSAADRGNSPLHF.

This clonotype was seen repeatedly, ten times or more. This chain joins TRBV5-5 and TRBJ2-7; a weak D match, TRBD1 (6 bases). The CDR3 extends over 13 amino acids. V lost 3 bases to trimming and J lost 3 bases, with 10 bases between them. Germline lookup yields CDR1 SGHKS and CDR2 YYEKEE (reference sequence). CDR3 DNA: TGTGCCAGCAGCTCCCGGGACAACTACGAGCAGTACTTC. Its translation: CASSSRDNYEQYF.

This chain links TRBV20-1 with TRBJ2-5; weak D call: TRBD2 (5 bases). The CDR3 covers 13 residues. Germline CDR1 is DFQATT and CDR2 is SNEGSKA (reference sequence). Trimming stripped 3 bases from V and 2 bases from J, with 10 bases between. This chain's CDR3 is CSASEGRQETQYF. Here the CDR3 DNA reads TGCAGTGCTAGTGAGGGCAGACAAGAGACCCAGTACTTC.

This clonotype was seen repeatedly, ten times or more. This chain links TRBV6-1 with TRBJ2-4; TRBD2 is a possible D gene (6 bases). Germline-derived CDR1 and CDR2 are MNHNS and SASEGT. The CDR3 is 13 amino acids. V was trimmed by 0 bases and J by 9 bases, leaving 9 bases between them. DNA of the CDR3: TGTGCCAGCAGTGAAGCAGGAGCGGGCATTCAGTACTTC. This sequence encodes CASSEAGAGIQYF.

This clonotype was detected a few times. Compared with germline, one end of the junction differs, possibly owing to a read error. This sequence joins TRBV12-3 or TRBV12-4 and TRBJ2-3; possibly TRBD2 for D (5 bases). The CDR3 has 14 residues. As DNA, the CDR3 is TGTGCCAGCAGTTTCGGGGTGACCGCAGATATGCAGTATTTT. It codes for CASSFGVTADMQYF.

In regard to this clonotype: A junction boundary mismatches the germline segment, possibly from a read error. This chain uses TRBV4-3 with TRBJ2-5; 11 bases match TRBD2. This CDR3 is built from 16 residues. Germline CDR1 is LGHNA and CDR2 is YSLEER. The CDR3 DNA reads TGCGCCAACAGCCAAAGGGGACTAGCGGACTACAATGAGCAGTACTTC. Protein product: CANSQRGLADYNEQYF.

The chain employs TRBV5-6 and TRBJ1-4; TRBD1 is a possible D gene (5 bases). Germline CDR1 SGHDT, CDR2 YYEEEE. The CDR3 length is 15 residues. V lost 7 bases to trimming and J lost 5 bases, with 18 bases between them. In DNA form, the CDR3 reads TGTGCCAGCGGAATTTCCGGGACGGGGAATGAAAAACTGTTTTTT. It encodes CASGISGTGNEKLFF.

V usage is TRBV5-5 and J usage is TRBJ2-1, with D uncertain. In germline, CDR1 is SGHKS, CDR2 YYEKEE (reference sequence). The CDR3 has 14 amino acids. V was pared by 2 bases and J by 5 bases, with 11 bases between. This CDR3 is CASSFRTPDNEQFF. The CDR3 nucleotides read TGTGCCAGCAGCTTTCGGACCCCCGACAATGAGCAGTTCTTC.

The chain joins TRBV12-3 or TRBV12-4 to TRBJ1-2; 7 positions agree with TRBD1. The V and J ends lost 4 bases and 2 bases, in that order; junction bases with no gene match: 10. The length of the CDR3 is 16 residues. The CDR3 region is CASSWDRIGMNYGYTF. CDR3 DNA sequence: TGTGCCAGCAGTTGGGACAGAATCGGTATGAACTATGGCTACACCTTC.

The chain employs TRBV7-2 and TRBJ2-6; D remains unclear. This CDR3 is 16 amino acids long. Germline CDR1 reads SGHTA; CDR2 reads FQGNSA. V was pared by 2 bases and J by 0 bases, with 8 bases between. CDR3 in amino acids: CASSLSRYSGANVLTF. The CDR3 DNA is TGTGCCAGCAGCTTATCCCGTTACTCTGGGGCCAACGTCCTGACTTTC.

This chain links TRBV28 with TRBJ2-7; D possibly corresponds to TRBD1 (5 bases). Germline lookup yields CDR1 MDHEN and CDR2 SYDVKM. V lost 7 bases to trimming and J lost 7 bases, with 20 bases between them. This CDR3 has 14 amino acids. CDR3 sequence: CASILGHSVEEQYF. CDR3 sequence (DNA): TGTGCCAGCATTCTCGGACACTCGGTTGAGGAGCAGTACTTC.

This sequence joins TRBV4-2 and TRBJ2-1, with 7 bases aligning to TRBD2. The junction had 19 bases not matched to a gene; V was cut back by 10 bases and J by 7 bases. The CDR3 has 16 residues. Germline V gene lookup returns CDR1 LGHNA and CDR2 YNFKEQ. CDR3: CANSSVGGSGSNEQFF. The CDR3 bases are TGTGCCAACAGTTCCGTGGGCGGGAGTGGATCGAATGAGCAGTTCTTC.

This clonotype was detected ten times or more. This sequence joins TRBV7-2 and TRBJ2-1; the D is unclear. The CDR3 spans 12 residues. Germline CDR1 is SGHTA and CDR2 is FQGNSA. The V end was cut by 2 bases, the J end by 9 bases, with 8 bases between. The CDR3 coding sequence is TGTGCCAGCAGCTTACGTTACGGTGAGCAGTTCTTC. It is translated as CASSLRYGEQFF.

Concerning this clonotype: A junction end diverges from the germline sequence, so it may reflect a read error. This CDR3 is CASSTGLADPYEQYF. The DNA for the CDR3 is TGCGCCAGCAGCACCGGACTAGCGGACCCCTACGAGCAGTACTTC. The V call is TRBV27, the J call TRBJ2-7; 10 nucleotides agree with TRBD2. The germline CDR1 and CDR2 sequences are MNHEY and SMNVEV (reference sequence). The CDR3 is made up of 15 amino acids.

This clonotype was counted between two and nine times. The CDR3 spells CASTGDYRTDTQYF. CDR3 bases: TGTGCCAGCACCGGGGACTATCGCACAGATACGCAGTATTTT. The gene calls are TRBV7-9 and TRBJ2-3, with 7 bases fitting TRBD2. CDR3 length equals 14 residues. Germline V CDR1 and CDR2: SEHNR, FQNEAQ (reference sequence). The V and J ends lost 7 bases and 1 base, in that order; junction bases with no gene match: 5.

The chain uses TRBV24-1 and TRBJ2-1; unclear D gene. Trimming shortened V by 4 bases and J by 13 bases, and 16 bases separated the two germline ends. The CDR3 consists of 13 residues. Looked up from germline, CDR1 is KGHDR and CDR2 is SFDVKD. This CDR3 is CATSDTNDVPQFF. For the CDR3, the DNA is TGTGCCACCAGTGACACCAACGACGTCCCCCAGTTCTTC.

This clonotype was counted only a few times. The chain's CDR3 is CASSAQTGTRSSGANVLTF. CDR3 bases: TGTGCCAGCAGCGCCCAGACCGGGACACGAAGCTCTGGGGCCAACGTCCTGACTTTC. The V call is TRBV9, the J call TRBJ2-6; TRBD1 is a possible D gene (6 bases). In germline, CDR1 is SGDLS, CDR2 YYNGEE. The CDR3 has 19 residues. Trimming removed 3 bases from V and 0 bases from J, with 19 bases in between.

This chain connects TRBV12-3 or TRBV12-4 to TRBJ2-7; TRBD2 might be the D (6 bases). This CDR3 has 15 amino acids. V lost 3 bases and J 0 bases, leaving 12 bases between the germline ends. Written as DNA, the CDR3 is TGTGCCAGCAGTTTTCAAGGGACTTTCTCCTACGAGCAGTACTTC. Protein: CASSFQGTFSYEQYF.

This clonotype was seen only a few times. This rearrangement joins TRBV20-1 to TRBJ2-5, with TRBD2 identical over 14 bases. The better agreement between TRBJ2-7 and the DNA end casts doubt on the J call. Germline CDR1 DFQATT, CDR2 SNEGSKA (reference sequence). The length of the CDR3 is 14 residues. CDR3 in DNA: TGCAGCATACTGACTAGCGGGAGGGCGGACGAGCAGTACTTC. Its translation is CSILTSGRADEQYF.

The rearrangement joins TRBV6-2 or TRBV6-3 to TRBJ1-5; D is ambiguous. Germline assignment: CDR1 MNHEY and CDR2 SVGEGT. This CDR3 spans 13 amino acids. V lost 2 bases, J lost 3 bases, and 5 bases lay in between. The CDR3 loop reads CASSYETNQPQHF. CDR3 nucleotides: TGTGCCAGCAGTTACGAGACCAATCAGCCCCAGCATTTT.

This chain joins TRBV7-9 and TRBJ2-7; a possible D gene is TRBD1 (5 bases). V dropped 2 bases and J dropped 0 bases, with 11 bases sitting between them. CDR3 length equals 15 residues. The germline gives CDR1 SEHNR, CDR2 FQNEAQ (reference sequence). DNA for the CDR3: TGTGCCAGCAGCTTAAGCCAGACAGCCTCCTACGAGCAGTACTTC. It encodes CASSLSQTASYEQYF.